The 19 T cell receptor beta chains listed next were all sequenced from one sample in a study of regulatory T cells in long-lasting Graves disease. Assembly of TCR beta libraries relied on iRepertoire HTBI primers together with Arm-PCR of CDR3 regions. TCRdb itself ran the multiplex PCR reads through MiXCR, one entry per CDR3 protein. The repertoire consists of hundreds of thousands of distinct CDR3 sequences, with approximately 12% occurring once and the leading ten covering approximately 9.3%. The time point was: newly diagnosed GD, antithyroid drugs for less than 3 months. Generation of the TCR library employed RNA extracted from PBMCs. The same data also went into a second study, on T cells in Graves' hyperthyroidism and ophthalmopathy.

Sequencing was performed on peripheral blood mononuclear cells (PBMCs), taken at new diagnosis, from a patient treated with antithyroid drugs. The receptor source for this set is a man aged 25-40 years with Graves disease.

This clonotype came up a few times. The rearrangement joins TRBV13 to TRBJ2-5; D unclear. Germline V gene data show CDR1 as PRHDT and CDR2 as FYEKMQ (reference sequence). The V gene lost 5 bases and the J gene lost 1 base, with 8 bases spanning the gap. The CDR3 length is 13 residues. CDR3 loop: CASSTPFQETQYF. The CDR3 DNA reads TGTGCCAGCAGCACACCCTTCCAAGAGACCCAGTACTTC.

In its sample, this clonotype was seen many times. The J gene is TRBJ2-7, the V gene TRBV20-1; D possibly corresponds to TRBD1 (6 bases). V dropped 4 bases and J dropped 2 bases, with 12 bases sitting between them. Germline lookup yields CDR1 DFQATT and CDR2 SNEGSKA (reference sequence). This CDR3 region has 13 residues. The CDR3 DNA follows: TGCAGTGCTATAGACAGGCCGCCCTACGAGCAGTACTTC. Translation gives CSAIDRPPYEQYF.

This clonotype was recorded many times. The rearrangement joins TRBV6-1 to TRBJ1-1; D is unclear. Germline V gene sequence: CDR1 MNHNS, CDR2 SASEGT. V lost 6 bases and J lost 6, with 8 bases in between. The CDR3 consists of 11 residues. The DNA for the CDR3 is TGTGCCAGCAGGATCGACGCTGAAGCTTTCTTT. Its translation: CASRIDAEAFF.

As regards this clonotype: It may be a read error: a sequence one base away is much more abundant. V usage is TRBV20-1 and J usage is TRBJ2-7; 14 bases agree with TRBD2. The CDR3 loop spans 19 amino acids. Germline CDR1 and CDR2: DFQATT and SNEGSKA (reference sequence). The CDR3 nucleotides read TGCAGTGCTCGGGACTCCGGGACTAGCGGGAGACGGGCCTCCTACGAGCGGTACTTC. Protein sequence: CSARDSGTSGRRASYERYF.

The chain couples TRBV7-2 to TRBJ2-7, with D possibly TRBD2 on 6 matching bases. The CDR3 length is 15 residues. Per the germline V gene, CDR1 is SGHTA and CDR2 is FQGNSA. The V gene lost 3 bases and the J gene lost 7 bases, with 19 bases spanning the gap. This CDR3 reads CASSLGLTRYVEQYF. The CDR3 DNA reads as TGTGCCAGCAGCTTGGGACTGACCCGCTACGTGGAGCAGTACTTC. Using reference TRBV7-2 and TRBJ2-7 for the parts outside the CDR3, the full variable domain is GAGVSQSPSNKVTEKGKDVELRCDPISGHTALYWYRQSLGQGLEFLIYFQGNSAPDKSGLPSDRFSAERTGGSVSTLTIQRTQQEDSAVYLCASSLGLTRYVEQYFGPGTRLTVT.

This rearrangement joins TRBV20-1 to TRBJ2-4; D is unclear. Germline V gives CDR1 DFQATT, CDR2 SNEGSKA (reference sequence). V lost 0 bases to trimming and J lost 0 bases, with 18 bases between them. The CDR3 contains 18 residues. CDR3 nucleotide sequence: TGCAGTGCTAGAGACAGATACGAAGGACGGCTAGCCAAAAACATTCAGTACTTC. Protein: CSARDRYEGRLAKNIQYF.

Concerning this clonotype itself: A read error is possible here, since a much larger clone lies one base away. The CDR3 DNA is TGTGCCAGCAGCTTAACGCCCAGGCTGTATGGCTACACCTTC. Its translation is CASSLTPRLYGYTF. The chain joins TRBV11-2 to TRBJ1-2; D is undetermined. This CDR3 has 14 amino acids. Per germline, CDR1 SGHAT and CDR2 FQNNGV. Trimming took off 2 bases at V and 5 bases at J, with 12 bases between the two ends.

This clonotype was seen more than once but under ten times. The chain combines TRBV20-1 with TRBJ2-7; TRBD1 might be the D (7 bases). The V and J ends lost 7 bases and 5 bases respectively, with 24 bases between them. This CDR3 contains 15 residues. Germline V gene sequence: CDR1 DFQATT, CDR2 SNEGSKA (reference sequence). CDR3 protein: CSVTRGQGGTDEQYF. The DNA of the CDR3 is TGCAGTGTTACGAGGGGGCAGGGGGGTACGGACGAGCAGTACTTC.

This clonotype appeared a few times. The V gene is TRBV15, the J gene TRBJ2-5; 7 bases agree with TRBD2. Per the germline V gene, CDR1 is LNHNV and CDR2 is YYDKDF (reference sequence). V gave up 5 bases and J gave up 4 bases; unmatched junction bases: 10. The CDR3 runs to 15 residues. Written as DNA, the CDR3 is TGTGCCACCAGCCCTCCCCCGCGGGGGACAGAGACCCAGTACTTC. It encodes CATSPPPRGTETQYF. Supplemented by reference TRBV15 and TRBJ2-5, the full variable domain reads DAMVIQNPRYQVTQFGKPVTLSCSQTLNHNVMYWYQQKSSQAPKLLFHYYDKDFNNEADTPDNFQSRRPNTSFCFLDIRSPGLGDTAMYLCATSPPPRGTETQYFGPGTRLLVL.

This clonotype was counted many times. The CDR3 sequence is CASSPPNSRNTGELFF. The CDR3, as DNA: TGTGCCAGCAGCCCCCCGAATTCGAGGAACACCGGGGAGCTGTTTTTT. The rearrangement joins TRBV11-2 to TRBJ2-2; D is unresolved. Germline CDR1 is SGHAT and CDR2 is FQNNGV. The CDR3 covers 16 residues. Trimming shortened V by 5 bases and J by 1 base, and 14 bases separated the two germline ends.

This clonotype was seen only a few times. The V gene is TRBV10-2, the J gene TRBJ2-3; maybe TRBD2 (5 bases). The CDR3 sequence is 16 residues long. CDR1 is WSHSY, CDR2 SAAADI, per germline. Trimming removed 5 bases at V and 2 bases at J, with 17 bases between. In DNA form, the CDR3 reads TGCGCCAGCAGTTGGCTAGCAGGACCCCTCACAGATACGCAGTATTTT. As protein: CASSWLAGPLTDTQYF.

This clonotype was picked up many times. The chain uses TRBV6-2 or TRBV6-3 and TRBJ1-5; TRBD1 aligns across 10 bases. CDR1 and CDR2 (germline): MNHEY, SVGEGT. The CDR3 is 14 residues long. V lost 5 bases and J lost 6; bases outside the gene matches: 4. The CDR3 DNA reads TGTGCCAGCAGTATGGACAGGGGGATTCAGCCCCAGCATTTT. It codes for CASSMDRGIQPQHF.

There are many counts of this clonotype. J is TRBJ1-1 and V is TRBV6-1, with TRBD1 matching 8 bases. V was pared by 6 bases and J by 4 bases, with 4 bases of the junction left unmatched. The CDR3 contains 13 residues. CDR1 is MNHNS, CDR2 SASEGT, per germline. As DNA, the CDR3 is TGTGCCAGCAGGACGACAGGGGTCACTGAAGCTTTCTTT. This sequence encodes CASRTTGVTEAFF.

This clonotype has at least ten counts. The gene calls are TRBV15 and TRBJ2-3; TRBD1 matches 7 bases. Germline V CDR1 and CDR2: LNHNV, YYDKDF (reference sequence). After removal of 9 bases from V and 2 bases from J, the junction contained 8 bases not matched to a gene. The CDR3 loop spans 14 amino acids. The CDR3 protein is CATGNRGSTDTQYF. The CDR3 nucleotides are TGTGCCACTGGCAACAGGGGTTCCACAGATACGCAGTATTTT.

This clonotype was counted ten times or more. The chain recombines TRBV11-2 with TRBJ2-7; TRBD2 agrees at 12 bases. After removal of 4 bases from V and 2 bases from J, the junction contained 9 bases not matched to a gene. The CDR3 totals 17 residues. Germline assignment: CDR1 SGHAT and CDR2 FQNNGV. CDR3 sequence: CASSSRGWTSGAYEQYF. The CDR3 DNA follows: TGTGCCAGCAGCTCCCGGGGTTGGACTAGCGGGGCCTACGAGCAGTACTTC.

This clonotype was recorded many times. V usage is TRBV29-1 and J usage is TRBJ2-7, with a possible D match to TRBD2 (6 bases). Germline V gene sequence: CDR1 SQVTM, CDR2 ANQGSEA. Trimming removed 4 bases from V and 5 bases from J, with 12 bases in between. The CDR3 is 12 amino acids. The CDR3 is CSVGQGGHEQYF. CDR3 sequence (DNA): TGCAGCGTTGGGCAGGGAGGCCACGAGCAGTACTTC.

This clonotype was seen more than once but under ten times. The chain carries TRBV5-1 and TRBJ2-7; D is uncertain. CDR1 and CDR2 from the germline V gene are SGHRS and YFSETQ. V was pared by 3 bases and J by 6 bases, with 13 bases between. This CDR3 has 13 amino acids. The CDR3 DNA reads TGCGCCAGCAGCTATGACCGGGTTGGCGAGCAGTACTTC. Translating it yields CASSYDRVGEQYF.

This clonotype was detected ten times or more. The chain couples TRBV7-9 to TRBJ2-7; D may be TRBD1 (5 bases). Germline loops: CDR1 SEHNR, CDR2 FQNEAQ (reference sequence). V was trimmed by 1 base and J by 3 bases, leaving 10 bases between them. The CDR3 spans 14 residues. The CDR3 reads CASSLVPGNYEQYF. CDR3 sequence (DNA): TGTGCCAGCAGCTTAGTGCCAGGGAACTACGAGCAGTACTTC.

This clonotype was seen ten or more times. The J gene is TRBJ1-2, the V gene TRBV6-5; no clear D gene. From germline, CDR1 is MNHEY and CDR2 SVGAGI. V gave up 1 base and J gave up 6 bases, with 12 bases separating them. The CDR3 is 14 residues long. The CDR3 nucleotides are TGTGCCAGCAGTTACTTCGAGGGTGGAGATGGCTACACCTTC. Amino acid sequence: CASSYFEGGDGYTF.